The 28 T cell receptor beta chains presented below share a single source sample, sequenced in a study of T cells after yellow fever vaccination. TCRdb recomputed calls from the 5' RACE reads with MiXCR, one row per CDR3 protein. The sample shows 95,000 to 100,000 distinct CDR3 sequences, roughly 5.2% of them seen only once. The specimen comprised CD8+ T cells sorted from PBMCs, sampled 10 days after the yellow fever booster vaccination. These receptors came from a man aged 18 to 29 who received the YFV17D yellow fever vaccine.

The chain recombines TRBV7-6 with TRBJ2-3; 15 bases are shared with TRBD2. This CDR3 comprises 17 residues. V gave up 5 bases and J gave up 2 bases; unmatched junction bases: 5. Germline assignment: CDR1 SGHVS and CDR2 FNYEAQ. The CDR3 DNA reads as TGTGCCAGCAGCCTAGGACTAGCGGGGGGGAACACAGATACGCAGTATTTT. Translating gives CASSLGLAGGNTDTQYF.

This clonotype was counted a few times. The V and J genes are TRBV29-1 and TRBJ2-3; no definite D call. Deletions cut 3 bases from V and 0 bases from J, with 16 bases between. Germline values: CDR1 SQVTM, CDR2 ANQGSEA. The CDR3 runs 16 residues. The chain's CDR3 is CSVDFAEISSTDTQYF. In nucleotides, the CDR3 is TGCAGCGTTGATTTTGCGGAGATCTCTAGCACAGATACGCAGTATTTT.

The chain joins TRBV15 to TRBJ1-5; 9 nucleotides line up with TRBD1. The CDR3 length is 18 residues. Germline assignment: CDR1 LNHNV and CDR2 YYDKDF (reference sequence). The V gene end was trimmed by 3 bases and the J gene end by 2 bases; junction bases not matched to a gene: 11. The DNA of the CDR3 is TGTGCCACCAGCAGTGTCCCGGGACAGGGTTATGGCAATCAGCCCCAGCATTTT. This encodes CATSSVPGQGYGNQPQHF. The entire variable domain, with the rest obtained from reference TRBV15 and TRBJ1-5, is as follows: DAMVIQNPRYQVTQFGKPVTLSCSQTLNHNVMYWYQQKSSQAPKLLFHYYDKDFNNEADTPDNFQSRRPNTSFCFLDIRSPGLGDTAMYLCATSSVPGQGYGNQPQHFGDGTRLSIL.

V gene TRBV12-3 or TRBV12-4 combines with J gene TRBJ1-4; D perhaps matches TRBD1 (5 bases). Trimming removed 2 bases from V and 8 bases from J, with 18 bases in between. CDR3 size: 16 residues. The CDR3 loop reads CASSLLGLVGREKLFF. The CDR3 DNA follows: TGTGCCAGCAGTTTATTGGGGCTTGTAGGACGCGAAAAACTGTTTTTT.

This chain uses TRBV4-1 with TRBJ1-4; D is ambiguous. The V gene's germline CDR1 is MGHRA and CDR2 YSYEKL. The CDR3 sequence is 13 residues long. V dropped 0 bases and J dropped 13 bases, with 12 bases sitting between them. The CDR3 sequence is CASSQDASKGLFF. The CDR3 DNA is TGCGCCAGCAGCCAAGACGCCTCGAAGGGACTGTTTTTT.

This clonotype was picked up a small number of times. This chain joins TRBV24-1 and TRBJ2-7; perhaps TRBD2 as D (5 bases). The CDR3 has 12 amino acids. Trimming pared 1 base from V and 6 bases from J, leaving 6 bases between. CDR1 KGHDR and CDR2 SFDVKD come from the germline V gene. DNA of the CDR3: TGTGCCACCAGTGATTTTCGGGGCGAGCAGTACTTC. It is translated as CATSDFRGEQYF.

The rearrangement joins TRBV10-3 to TRBJ1-4; weak D call: TRBD1 (5 bases). CDR3 length: 15 amino acids. The germline gives CDR1 ENHRY, CDR2 SYGVKD. V was trimmed by 5 bases and J by 6 bases, leaving 16 bases between them. The CDR3 is CAISQSGKSDEKLFF. The CDR3 DNA follows: TGTGCCATCAGTCAATCAGGGAAATCCGATGAAAAACTGTTTTTT.

The chain recombines TRBV19 with TRBJ2-1; possibly TRBD1 or TRBD2 for D (6 bases each). This CDR3 comprises 15 residues. Germline CDR1 LNHDA, CDR2 SQIVND (reference sequence). The V gene lost 3 bases and the J gene lost 0 bases, with 9 bases spanning the gap. CDR3 coding DNA: TGTGCCAGTAGTATGGGGGGCAGCTCCTACAATGAGCAGTTCTTC. Translating it yields CASSMGGSSYNEQFF.

This clonotype was seen ten or more times. As DNA, the CDR3 is TGCGCCAGCAGCTTGGCAGTCCTAACAAACAATGAGCAGTTCTTC. Its translation is CASSLAVLTNNEQFF. The chain employs TRBV5-1 and TRBJ2-1; D uncertain. The CDR3 totals 15 residues. The germline V gene encodes CDR1 SGHRS and CDR2 YFSETQ. V lost 0 bases and J lost 5, with 12 bases in between.

This clonotype was seen ten or more times. The rearrangement joins TRBV12-3 or TRBV12-4 to TRBJ2-1; TRBD2 matches 11 bases. V dropped 6 bases and J dropped 10; count of bases not matched to a gene: 11. The CDR3 consists of 15 residues. For the CDR3, the DNA is TGTGCCAGCAGAATAGCGGGGGGGCCTGTTAGGGAGCAGTTCTTC. This gives the protein CASRIAGGPVREQFF.

The V gene is TRBV11-2, the J gene TRBJ2-3, with 9 bases that match TRBD1. The CDR3 contains 16 residues. V was pared by 5 bases and J by 3 bases, with 9 bases of the junction left unmatched. Looked up from germline, CDR1 is SGHAT and CDR2 is FQNNGV. CDR3 sequence reads: CASSTVDRGLTDTQYF. CDR3 sequence (DNA): TGTGCCAGCAGCACGGTGGACAGGGGATTAACAGATACGCAGTATTTT.

This clonotype was detected a few times. The chain couples TRBV29-1 to TRBJ1-2; D not certain. Germline V gene sequence: CDR1 SQVTM, CDR2 ANQGSEA. V gave up 3 bases and J gave up 4 bases, with 6 bases separating them. This CDR3 is 11 amino acids long. CDR3 nucleotide sequence: TGCAGCGTTGACTCCTTCTATGGCTACACCTTC. Its translation: CSVDSFYGYTF.

This chain uses TRBV7-9 with TRBJ1-6, with D perhaps matching TRBD1 (5 bases). Trimming pared 3 bases from V and 8 bases from J, leaving 11 bases between. The CDR3 loop spans 14 amino acids. In germline, CDR1 is SEHNR, CDR2 FQNEAQ (reference sequence). This CDR3 is CASSLVQGDSPLHF. The CDR3 DNA is TGTGCCAGCAGCTTGGTGCAGGGAGATTCACCCCTCCACTTT.

The chain employs TRBV19 and TRBJ1-2; a possible D gene is TRBD1 (6 bases). CDR3 length: 12 amino acids. Germline CDR1 reads LNHDA; CDR2 reads SQIVND (reference sequence). V was pared by 7 bases and J by 6 bases, with 12 bases between. The CDR3 DNA reads as TGTGCCAGTAAACACCCAGGGGATGGCTACACCTTC. Translating gives CASKHPGDGYTF.

This clonotype was counted at least ten times. The rearrangement joins TRBV11-2 to TRBJ2-1, with a possible D match to TRBD2 (5 bases). Germline CDR1 reads SGHAT; CDR2 reads FQNNGV. Trimming took 5 bases from V and 10 from J, leaving 12 bases between them. The CDR3 sequence is 12 residues long. The CDR3 region has the DNA TGTGCCAGCAGCGTTTTACAGCGGGAGCAGTTCTTC. It codes for CASSVLQREQFF.

This clonotype has a handful of counts. The chain uses TRBV12-3 or TRBV12-4 and TRBJ2-1; no firm D call. This CDR3 has 15 residues. V lost 6 bases and J 1 base, leaving 13 bases between the germline ends. CDR3 nucleotides: TGTGCCAGCAGCCCCCCTGTTGGTTCCTACAATGAGCAGTTCTTC. Protein sequence: CASSPPVGSYNEQFF.

This clonotype was seen only a few times. This rearrangement joins TRBV3-1 to TRBJ2-5, with 9 positions matching TRBD1. Germline V gives CDR1 LGHDT, CDR2 YNNKEL (reference sequence). The CDR3 is made up of 15 amino acids. The V gene end was trimmed by 1 base and the J gene end by 4 bases; junction bases not matched to a gene: 4. The CDR3 sequence: CASSQGQGGRETQYF. CDR3 DNA sequence: TGTGCCAGCAGCCAAGGACAGGGGGGAAGAGAGACCCAGTACTTC.

This clonotype was counted ten times or more. V is TRBV7-9 and J is TRBJ2-1; D remains unclear. CDR3 length equals 12 residues. V dropped 3 bases and J dropped 8 bases, with 8 bases sitting between them. The V gene's germline CDR1 is SEHNR and CDR2 FQNEAQ (reference sequence). CDR3: CASSFGVHEQFF. The CDR3, as DNA: TGTGCCAGCAGCTTTGGGGTACATGAGCAGTTCTTC.

This clonotype was observed at least ten times. V is TRBV7-8 and J is TRBJ2-7; D might be TRBD1 (6 bases). Trimming took off 3 bases at V and 0 bases at J, with 15 bases between the two ends. This CDR3 contains 16 residues. Germline V gene data show CDR1 as SGHVS and CDR2 as FQNEAQ. CDR3 protein: CASSLLSGASSYEQYF. CDR3 nucleotides: TGTGCCAGCAGCTTGTTATCAGGGGCCAGCTCCTACGAGCAGTACTTC.

The sample holds a few counts of this clonotype. This chain links TRBV20-1 with TRBJ2-7, with 12 bases matching TRBD1. CDR3 length: 14 amino acids. CDR1 and CDR2 from the germline V gene are DFQATT and SNEGSKA (reference sequence). The trim removed 6 bases at V and 3 bases at J, leaving 6 bases unmatched. CDR3 protein: CSARDRGQIYEQYF. In nucleotides, the CDR3 is TGCAGTGCCCGGGACAGGGGGCAAATCTACGAGCAGTACTTC.

The chain links TRBV19 to TRBJ2-1; 8 nucleotides line up with TRBD1. Germline V gene data show CDR1 as LNHDA and CDR2 as SQIVND (reference sequence). The CDR3 is 16 residues long. V shed 5 bases and J 3 bases; nucleotides not matched to a gene: 9. The CDR3 sequence is CASSHQGASFYNEQFF. CDR3 nucleotide sequence: TGTGCCAGTAGTCATCAGGGGGCCTCCTTCTACAATGAGCAGTTCTTC.

This clonotype was seen many times. This rearrangement joins TRBV14 to TRBJ2-3; D uncertain. The CDR3 totals 15 residues. Germline-derived CDR1 and CDR2 are SGHDN and FVKESK. The V end was cut by 2 bases, the J end by 4 bases, with 13 bases between. Written as DNA, the CDR3 is TGTGCCAGCAGCCAATCAAGTGAGGCTCCAGATACGCAGTATTTT. It specifies CASSQSSEAPDTQYF.

The chain has TRBV7-3 and TRBJ1-2; D unclear. The germline V gene encodes CDR1 SGHTA and CDR2 FQGTGA. Trimming pared 5 bases from V and 3 bases from J, leaving 22 bases between. The length of the CDR3 is 17 residues. For the CDR3, the DNA is TGTGCCAGCAGCACGCCCGCTTCCGGGAGTAAGGACTATGGCTACACCTTC. Translation gives CASSTPASGSKDYGYTF.

This chain connects TRBV5-6 to TRBJ1-3; D is perhaps TRBD1 (5 bases). Trimming cost V 3 bases and J 0 bases, with 10 bases left between them. The CDR3 sequence is 15 residues long. In germline, CDR1 is SGHDT, CDR2 YYEEEE. The CDR3 DNA reads as TGTGCCAGCAGCTCGGACGGGACCTCTGGAAACACCATATATTTT. This sequence encodes CASSSDGTSGNTIYF.

The table lists this clonotype with a few counts. J is TRBJ1-1 and V is TRBV15; D remains unclear. The CDR3 extends over 14 amino acids. CDR1 is LNHNV, CDR2 YYDKDF, per germline (reference sequence). The V end was cut by 6 bases, the J end by 2 bases, with 13 bases between. CDR3 loop: CATRSDKANTEAFF. The CDR3 nucleotides are TGTGCCACCAGGTCCGACAAGGCTAACACTGAAGCTTTCTTT.

This sequence joins TRBV3-1 and TRBJ1-4; D is unresolved. Germline V gives CDR1 LGHDT, CDR2 YNNKEL (reference sequence). The CDR3 has 17 residues. V dropped 2 bases and J dropped 5 bases, with 18 bases sitting between them. CDR3 in amino acids: CASSQTYRASSNEKLFF. CDR3 bases: TGTGCCAGCAGCCAAACGTATAGAGCGAGCTCAAATGAAAAACTGTTTTTT.

The chain has TRBV5-1 and TRBJ2-5; either TRBD1 or TRBD2 may supply D (5 bases each). V dropped 0 bases and J dropped 6 bases, with 12 bases sitting between them. CDR1 SGHRS and CDR2 YFSETQ come from the germline V gene. This CDR3 has 14 residues. The CDR3 protein is CASSLAMGEKTQYF. The CDR3, as DNA: TGCGCCAGCAGCTTGGCCATGGGGGAAAAGACCCAGTACTTC. Full variable domain (rest looked up from reference TRBV5-1 and TRBJ2-5): KAGVTQTPRYLIKTRGQQVTLSCSPISGHRSVSWYQQTPGQGLQFLFEYFSETQRNKGNFPGRFSGRQFSNSRSEMNVSTLELGDSALYLCASSLAMGEKTQYFGPGTRLLVL.

This chain links TRBV29-1 with TRBJ2-7, with D possibly being TRBD1 (5 bases). The V end was cut by 2 bases, the J end by 0 bases, with 14 bases between. Germline CDR1 reads SQVTM; CDR2 reads ANQGSEA. This CDR3 spans 15 amino acids. In nucleotides, the CDR3 is TGCAGCGTTGAATTGGCAGGGTCGAACTCCTACGAGCAGTACTTC. Amino acid sequence: CSVELAGSNSYEQYF.